This section outlines one T cell receptor (beta chain) sequence together with its context. Its target is not known. This specimen belongs to a study of cytotoxic CD8 clonotypes in ibrutinib-treated CLL. Study observations and caveats: Patients had baseline clonality above age-matched healthy donors, and this clonality moved with circulating CD8+ T-cell counts. Elevated clonality accompanied ibrutinib response, with a return toward baseline values at progression.

Some clones are missing from TCRdb's copy, which holds only in-frame ones; the method was immunoSEQ multiplex PCR. The sample has around 300,000 clones; about 80% are singletons. The source was PBMCs, collected before ibrutinib treatment. The sequence derives from a human donor with chronic lymphocytic leukemia.

CDR3 region: CASSPGTGVYNEQFF. CDR3 DNA sequence: TGTGCCAGCAGTCCCGGGACAGGGGTCTACAATGAGCAGTTCTTC. The genes are TRBV7-3 and TRBJ2-1; TRBD1 aligns across 10 bases. This CDR3 contains 15 residues. Looked up from germline, CDR1 is SGHTA and CDR2 is FQGTGA. V dropped 6 bases and J dropped 3; count of bases not matched to a gene: 5.